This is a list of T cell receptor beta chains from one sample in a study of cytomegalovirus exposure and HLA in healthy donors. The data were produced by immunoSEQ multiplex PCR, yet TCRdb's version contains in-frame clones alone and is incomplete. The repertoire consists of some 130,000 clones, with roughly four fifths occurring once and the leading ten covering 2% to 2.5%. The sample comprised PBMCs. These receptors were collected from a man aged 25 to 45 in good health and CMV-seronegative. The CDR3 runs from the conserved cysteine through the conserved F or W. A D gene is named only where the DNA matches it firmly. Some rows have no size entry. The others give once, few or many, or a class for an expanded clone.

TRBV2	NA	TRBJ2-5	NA	TGTGCCAGCAGCCGAGAGACCCAGTACTTC	CASSRETQYF
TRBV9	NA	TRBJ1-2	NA	TGTGCCAGCACCGCAAACCGGGACATGGGTCTGAGGGGCTACACCTTC	CASTANRDMGLRGYTF
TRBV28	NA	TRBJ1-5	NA	TGTGCCAGCAGTCTTCGGAGGACGGTCCACAATCAGCCCCAGCATTTT	CASSLRRTVHNQPQHF
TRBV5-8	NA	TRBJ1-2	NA	TGTGCCAGCAGCTTGGTCAGGGACTATGGCTACACCTTC	CASSLVRDYGYTF
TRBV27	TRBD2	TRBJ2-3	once	TGTGCCAGCAGTCCAGAGGGACTAGAAGATACGCAGTATTTT	CASSPEGLEDTQYF
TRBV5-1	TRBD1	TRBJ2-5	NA	TGCGCCAGCAGCCACCCGGACAGGGGGACCGCGTATCCCCAAGAGACCCAGTACTTC	CASSHPDRGTAYPQETQYF
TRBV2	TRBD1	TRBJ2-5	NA	TGTGCCAGCAGTGGGGACAGTCAAGAGACCCAGTACTTC	CASSGDSQETQYF
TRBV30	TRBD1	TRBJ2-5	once	TGTGCCTGGAGTAGGGGGCACAGGGGGCGAGGAGAGACCCAGTACTTC	CAWSRGHRGRGETQYF
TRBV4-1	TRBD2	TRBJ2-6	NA	TGCGCCAGCAGCCGGGGAGGGCCCATAGGCTCTGGGGCCAACGTCCTGACTTTC	CASSRGGPIGSGANVLTF
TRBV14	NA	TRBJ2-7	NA	TGTGCCAGCAGCCAAGGGGCTTGGCAGGGTGGCCCCTACGAGCAGTACTTC	CASSQGAWQGGPYEQYF
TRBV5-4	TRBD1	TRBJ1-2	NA	TGTGCCAGCAGCCCCGGGGGGGCAGGGGGATTCTATGGCTACACCTTC	CASSPGGAGGFYGYTF
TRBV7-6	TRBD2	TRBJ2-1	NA	TGTGCCAGCAGCTCCTCCGGGACTAGCGGGGTCCGTGAGCAGTTCTTC	CASSSSGTSGVREQFF
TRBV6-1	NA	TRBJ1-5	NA	TGTGCCAGCAGTTCTAGACCGAGAACCGGGCCCCAGCATTTT	CASSSRPRTGPQHF
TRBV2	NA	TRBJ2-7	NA	TGTGCCAGCAGGAGGGGGGGGGTTGAGGACGAGCAGTACTTC	CASRRGGVEDEQYF
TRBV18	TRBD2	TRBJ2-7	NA	TGTGCCAGCTCACGCCCGACTAGCGGGAGAGTCTCCGAGCAGTACTTC	CASSRPTSGRVSEQYF
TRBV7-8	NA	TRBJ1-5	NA	TGTGCCAGCAGCTCGGGGGGACCTGACTCCTCCCAGCCCCAGCATTTT	CASSSGGPDSSQPQHF
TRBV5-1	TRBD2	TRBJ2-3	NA	TGCGCCAGCAGCTTGTGGGGCGGGAGGGATACAGATACGCAGTATTTT	CASSLWGGRDTDTQYF
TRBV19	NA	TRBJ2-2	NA	TGTGCCAGTAGTATGGAGGGCCGTAGGACCGGGGAGCTGTTTTTT	CASSMEGRRTGELFF
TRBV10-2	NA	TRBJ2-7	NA	TGCGCCAGCAGTGATTTTGGGAGGGGGGCCGAATACGAGCAGTACTTC	CASSDFGRGAEYEQYF
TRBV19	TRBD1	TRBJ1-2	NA	TGTGCCAGTAGTAGAATACAGGGGCCGGACGTCTATGGCTACACCTTC	CASSRIQGPDVYGYTF
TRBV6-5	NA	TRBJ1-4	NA	TGTGCCAGCAGTTACTTCGCCGAATGGCCCGAAAAACTGTTTTTT	CASSYFAEWPEKLFF
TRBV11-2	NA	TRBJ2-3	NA	TGTGCCAGCAGCGAGCGCCCTTTCGGCGGTCCTAGCACAGATACGCAGTATTTT	CASSERPFGGPSTDTQYF
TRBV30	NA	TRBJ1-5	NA	TGTGCCTGGAGTTCAGGGTTCAAGAGCCCCCAGCATTTT	CAWSSGFKSPQHF
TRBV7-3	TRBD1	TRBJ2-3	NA	TGTGCCAGCAGCCTTACAGGGGTCGGTGATACGCAGTATTTT	CASSLTGVGDTQYF
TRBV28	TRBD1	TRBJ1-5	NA	TGTGCCATTCGGACAGGGGATCAGCCCCAGCATTTT	CAIRTGDQPQHF
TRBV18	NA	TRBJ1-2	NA	TGTGCCAGCTCACCACCGGGACACCTCGCCAGCTACACCTTC	CASSPPGHLASYTF
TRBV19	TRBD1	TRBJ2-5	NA	TGTGCCAGTAGTACTTGGGGACAGCAAGAGACCCAGTACTTC	CASSTWGQQETQYF
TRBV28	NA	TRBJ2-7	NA	TGTGCCAGCAGTTTATATTCGGGGGGCTCTACCTACGAGCAGTACTTC	CASSLYSGGSTYEQYF
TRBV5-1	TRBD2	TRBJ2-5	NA	TGCGCCAGCAGCTTAGGGACTAGCGGGGTAGAGACCCAGTACTTC	CASSLGTSGVETQYF
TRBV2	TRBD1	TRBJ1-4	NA	TGTGCCAGCAGACGAGGGGGCATGACTAATGAAAAACTGTTTTTT	CASRRGGMTNEKLFF
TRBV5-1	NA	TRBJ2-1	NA	TGCGCCAGCAGCTTGGGTCAGGGAAGCTACAATGAGCAGTTCTTC	CASSLGQGSYNEQFF
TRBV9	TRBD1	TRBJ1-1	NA	TGTGCCAGCAGCGCCGGGACAGGGCATACTGAAGCTTTCTTT	CASSAGTGHTEAFF
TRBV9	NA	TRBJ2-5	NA	TGTGCCAGCAGCACCGGTAGCGGCCAAGGCGGAGAGACCCAGTACTTC	CASSTGSGQGGETQYF
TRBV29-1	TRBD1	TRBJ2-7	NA	TGCAGCGTAGCCCGGGACAGGGTTTACGAGCAGTACTTC	CSVARDRVYEQYF
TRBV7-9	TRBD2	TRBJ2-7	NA	TGTGCCAGCAGCTTAGCGCTTGACGGGAGGGGCGCCTACGAGCAGTACTTC	CASSLALDGRGAYEQYF
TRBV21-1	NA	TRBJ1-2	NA	TGTGCCAGCAGCAAATGGGCCTCTACCTCCGGGACAGGGTACCCTGCCCATGGCTACACCTTC	CASSKWASTSGTGYPAHGYTF
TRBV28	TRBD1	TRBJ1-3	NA	TGTGCCAGCAGTTTATTCCCAGGGGGCGCTGGAAACACCATATATTTT	CASSLFPGGAGNTIYF
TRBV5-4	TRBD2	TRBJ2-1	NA	TGTGCCAGCAGCTACCCCGGACTAGCGGGTCGTGAGCAGTTCTTC	CASSYPGLAGREQFF
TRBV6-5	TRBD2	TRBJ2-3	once	TGTGCCAGCAGTTACTCAATCGGGAGGGCCATTACGCAGTATTTT	CASSYSIGRAITQYF
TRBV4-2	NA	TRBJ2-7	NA	TGTGCCAGCAGCCAAGATGAGGGAGTGCCTCTTAAGGACTTC	CASSQDEGVPLKDF
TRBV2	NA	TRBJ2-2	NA	TGTGCCAGCAGTGGGCACACCGGGGAGCTGTTTTTT	CASSGHTGELFF
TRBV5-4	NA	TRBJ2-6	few	TGTGCCAGCAGCTTTACATACTCTGGGGCCAACGTCCTGACTTTC	CASSFTYSGANVLTF
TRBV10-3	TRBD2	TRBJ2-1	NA	TGTGCCATCAGGCTAGCGGGAGGAAATGAGCAGTTCTTC	CAIRLAGGNEQFF
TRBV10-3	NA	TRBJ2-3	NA	TGTGCCATCAAGTCGGACACGGTAACTAGCACAGATACGCAGTATTTT	CAIKSDTVTSTDTQYF
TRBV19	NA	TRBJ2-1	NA	TGTGCCAGTAGTATAGGTGCGGAGCGGGCGGAGTTCTTC	CASSIGAERAEFF
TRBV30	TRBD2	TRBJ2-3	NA	TGTGCCTGGAGTGTATCGGGGGGAGACACAGATACGCAGTATTTT	CAWSVSGGDTDTQYF
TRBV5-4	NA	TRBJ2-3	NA	TGTGCCAGCAGCACCGGAATCCTCAGGACAGTCCAGGGTACGCAGTATTTT	CASSTGILRTVQGTQYF
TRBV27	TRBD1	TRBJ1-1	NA	TGTGCCAGCAGTTTATCGGCGGGACAGGGGCGGCCTGAAGCTTTCTTT	CASSLSAGQGRPEAFF
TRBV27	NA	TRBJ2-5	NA	TGTGCCAGCAGTTTGGCAGGGCGCGAGACCCAGTACTTC	CASSLAGRETQYF
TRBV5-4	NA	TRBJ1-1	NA	TGTGCCAGCAGCTTGTTTGCAGGGATCACTGAAGCTTTCTTT	CASSLFAGITEAFF
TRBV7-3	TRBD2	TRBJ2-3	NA	TGTGCCAGCAGCCCCGGACTAGCGGGACCAGCAGATACGCAGTATTTT	CASSPGLAGPADTQYF
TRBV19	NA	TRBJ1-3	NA	TGTGCCAGTATTAACTCTGGAAACACCATATATTTT	CASINSGNTIYF
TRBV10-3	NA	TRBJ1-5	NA	TGTGCCATCAGTGATTTTGGCAGAAATCAGCCCCAGCATTTT	CAISDFGRNQPQHF
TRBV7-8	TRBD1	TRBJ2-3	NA	TGTGCCAGCAGCTTAGGCCGACAGGGGACGCAGTATTTT	CASSLGRQGTQYF
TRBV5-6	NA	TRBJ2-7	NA	TGTGCCAGCAGCCCCCGAATGGGACATTCTTTCTACGAGCAGTACTTC	CASSPRMGHSFYEQYF
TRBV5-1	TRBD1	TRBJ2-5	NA	TGCGCCAGCAGCTTGGGGGCGACAGGGGGCACTGGGGAGACCCAGTACTTC	CASSLGATGGTGETQYF
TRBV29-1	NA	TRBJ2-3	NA	TGCAGCGTTGATTTTGGGAGAGTCACAGATACGCAGTATTTT	CSVDFGRVTDTQYF
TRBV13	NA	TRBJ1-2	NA	TGTGCCAGCAGCAGGACAGTTCACTATGGCTACACCTTC	CASSRTVHYGYTF
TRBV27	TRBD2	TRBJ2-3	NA	TGTGCCAGCAGTTTATACCTCGGAGCGGGAGACCATACGCAGTATTTT	CASSLYLGAGDHTQYF